This passage covers 20 T cell receptor beta chains from one sample sequenced in a study of blood T cell repertoires in COVID-19. Some clones are missing from TCRdb's copy, which holds only in-frame ones; the method was immunoSEQ multiplex PCR. There are around 140,000 clones in the sample; 80% to 90% occur only once, and 2.5% lies in the top ten. Input material: peripheral blood. These TCRs come from a man aged 45-65 years with active COVID-19.

This chain joins TRBV6-1 and TRBJ1-2; TRBD1 might be the D (5 bases). V lost 3 bases and J 2 bases, leaving 7 bases between the germline ends. Germline V gene lookup returns CDR1 MNHNS and CDR2 SASEGT. The CDR3 is 13 amino acids. The CDR3 DNA sequence: TGTGCCAGCAGTGACAGGGTAAACTATGGCTACACCTTC. Its protein is CASSDRVNYGYTF.

The CDR3 region is CASSSGQGHNEQFF. For the CDR3, the DNA is TGTGCCAGCAGCTCGGGACAGGGTCACAATGAGCAGTTCTTC. The genes are TRBV5-8 and TRBJ2-1; 9 bases match TRBD1. CDR1 SGHTS and CDR2 YDEGEE come from the germline V gene. The CDR3 has 14 amino acids. The J segment lost 5 bases and the V segment lost 3 bases, leaving 3 bases of the junction unmatched.

The chain joins TRBV4-1 to TRBJ2-1; the match to TRBD1 covers 8 bases. Germline CDR1 MGHRA, CDR2 YSYEKL. Trimming took 4 bases from V and 2 from J; bases not matched to a gene: 19. This CDR3 has 20 amino acids. CDR3 DNA: TGCGCCAGCAGCCCACACCGCGGTATGGGGACAGGTCGTACCTACAATGAGCAGTTCTTC. Amino acids: CASSPHRGMGTGRTYNEQFF.

This clone has a single count. The chain employs TRBV20-1 and TRBJ2-3; no firm D call. This CDR3 is built from 10 residues. V gave up 3 bases and J gave up 9 bases, with 7 bases separating them. Germline CDR1 DFQATT, CDR2 SNEGSKA (reference sequence). The CDR3 loop is CSASTITQYF. CDR3 DNA: TGCAGTGCTAGCACTATAACGCAGTATTTT.

This chain links TRBV5-6 with TRBJ2-5, with D uncertain. The CDR3 is 13 amino acids. With 0 bases removed from V and 5 bases from J, the gap between germline ends came to 8 bases. CDR1 SGHDT and CDR2 YYEEEE come from the germline V gene. The CDR3 nucleotides read TGTGCCAGCAGCTTGGCCGGTCGGGAGACCCAGTACTTC. It yields the protein CASSLAGRETQYF.

The chain carries TRBV9 and TRBJ2-3, with 11 bases matching TRBD2. Trimming took 4 bases from V and 4 from J; bases not matched to a gene: 8. There are 16 residues in the CDR3. The germline V gene has CDR1 SGDLS and CDR2 YYNGEE. In nucleotides, the CDR3 is TGTGCCAGCAGCCCTGACCCGGGACTAGCGGCAGATACGCAGTATTTT. It encodes CASSPDPGLAADTQYF.

A remark on this clone: The sample contains more than one DNA sequence encoding this CDR3. The chain combines TRBV6-5 with TRBJ1-2; the D is unclear. The CDR3 has 14 amino acids. Germline V gene data show CDR1 as MNHEY and CDR2 as SVGAGI. Trimming removed 0 bases at V and 2 bases at J, with 7 bases between. DNA for the CDR3: TGTGCCAGCAGTTACTCGGGCGGGAACTATGGCTACACCTTC. This sequence encodes CASSYSGGNYGYTF.

This chain connects TRBV6-4 to TRBJ2-2; D is possibly TRBD2 (6 bases). Trimming removed 3 bases from V and 6 bases from J, with 11 bases in between. Per the germline V gene, CDR1 is MRHNA and CDR2 is SNTAGT. The CDR3 is 14 amino acids. CDR3 amino acids: CASSDSPGAGELFF. As DNA, the CDR3 is TGTGCCAGCAGTGATTCGCCGGGGGCCGGGGAGCTGTTTTTT.

The chain uses TRBV7-9 and TRBJ2-5; the match to TRBD2 covers 8 bases. Germline loops: CDR1 SEHNR, CDR2 FQNEAQ (reference sequence). V gave up 5 bases and J gave up 5 bases; unmatched junction bases: 7. The CDR3 is 14 residues long. CDR3 DNA: TGTGCCAGCAGCCCCGGACTAGCCAGCGAGACCCAGTACTTC. Its translation is CASSPGLASETQYF.

For this clone: Other nucleotide sequences from this sample produce the same CDR3. This sequence joins TRBV3-1 (or the pseudogene TRBV3-2) and TRBJ1-1; D may be TRBD1 (5 bases). Trimming stripped 1 base from V and 7 bases from J, with 13 bases between. The CDR3 runs 14 residues. Germline V gene data show CDR1 as LGHDT and CDR2 as YNNKEL (reference sequence). The CDR3 DNA reads as TGTGCCAGCAGCCAAGCCGGGGGGAGAGGTGAAGCTTTCTTT. Amino acids: CASSQAGGRGEAFF.

The chain joins TRBV24-1 to TRBJ1-2; D may be TRBD1 (6 bases). The CDR3 contains 16 residues. From germline, CDR1 is KGHDR and CDR2 SFDVKD. V gave up 4 bases and J gave up 0 bases, with 14 bases separating them. CDR3: CATSDPQGNSNYGYTF. For the CDR3, the DNA is TGTGCCACCAGTGACCCCCAGGGGAACTCTAACTATGGCTACACCTTC.

The chain carries TRBV7-8 and TRBJ2-7, with TRBD1 matching 7 bases. Trimming cost V 1 base and J 7 bases; bases outside gene matches: 13. The CDR3 totals 16 residues. Germline loops: CDR1 SGHVS, CDR2 FQNEAQ. The CDR3: CASSLGGRGNLEEQYF. The CDR3 DNA reads TGTGCCAGCAGCTTAGGGGGCAGGGGGAACTTGGAAGAGCAGTACTTC.

CDR3 DNA sequence: TGTGCCAGCAGCTTAAGGCATCAGCGAAAACTGTTTTTT. This sequence encodes CASSLRHQRKLFF. The chain joins TRBV7-9 to TRBJ1-4, with D hard to call. The CDR3 sequence is 13 residues long. Trimming left V 2 bases short and J 10 bases short, with 11 bases between. Germline CDR1 is SEHNR and CDR2 is FQNEAQ (reference sequence).

The gene calls are TRBV20-1 and TRBJ2-7, with D maybe TRBD2 (5 bases). The CDR3 loop spans 10 amino acids. V gave up 4 bases and J gave up 6 bases, with 7 bases separating them. CDR1 and CDR2 from the germline V gene are DFQATT and SNEGSKA (reference sequence). The DNA of the CDR3 is TGCAGTGCTAAAGGGAGCGAGCAGTACTTC. As protein: CSAKGSEQYF.

The rearrangement uses TRBV7-9 and TRBJ2-4; TRBD1 matches 7 bases. Trimming removed 5 bases from V and 1 base from J; junction bases left unmatched: 2. The CDR3 sequence is 14 residues long. CDR1 and CDR2 from the germline V gene are SEHNR and FQNEAQ (reference sequence). The CDR3 sequence is CASSVQGAKNIQYF. In DNA, the CDR3 is TGTGCCAGCAGCGTACAGGGGGCCAAAAACATTCAGTACTTC.

The chain is built from TRBV3-1 (or the pseudogene TRBV3-2) and TRBJ1-3; D is perhaps TRBD1 (5 bases). CDR3 size: 15 residues. Germline lookup yields CDR1 LGHDT and CDR2 YNNKEL (reference sequence). V shed 2 bases and J shed 6 bases, with 14 bases lying between them. CDR3 nucleotide sequence: TGTGCCAGCAGCCAACCGGGGGGAAGTTTAAACACCATATATTTT. This encodes CASSQPGGSLNTIYF.

The gene calls are TRBV29-1 and TRBJ2-5; 8 bases agree with TRBD2. Germline V gene lookup returns CDR1 SQVTM and CDR2 ANQGSEA. The junction had 8 bases not matched to a gene; V was cut back by 1 base and J by 4 bases. This CDR3 spans 15 amino acids. The CDR3 DNA sequence: TGCAGCGTTGAAGTCCGGACTAGCTTCCCAGAGACCCAGTACTTC. Translated, it gives CSVEVRTSFPETQYF.

The CDR3 nucleotides are TGCGCCAGCAGCCCCGGGACAGGCGGTTACGAGCAGTACTTC. This translates into CASSPGTGGYEQYF. The chain joins TRBV4-1 to TRBJ2-7; 8 nucleotides line up with TRBD1. Trimming cost V 4 bases and J 4 bases; bases outside gene matches: 6. Germline V gene data show CDR1 as MGHRA and CDR2 as YSYEKL. The CDR3 length is 14 residues.

CDR3 loop: CSASSEGPGGLFF. CDR3 DNA sequence: TGCAGTGCTAGTTCAGAGGGTCCGGGTGGACTGTTTTTT. The chain employs TRBV20-1 and TRBJ1-4; D is uncertain. Germline loops: CDR1 DFQATT, CDR2 SNEGSKA (reference sequence). CDR3 size: 13 residues. The V end was cut by 3 bases, the J end by 13 bases, with 18 bases between.

This rearrangement joins TRBV6-6 to TRBJ1-2; the D gene is possibly TRBD1 (5 bases). V was pared by 2 bases and J by 8 bases, with 9 bases between. Germline lookup yields CDR1 MNHNY and CDR2 SVGAGI (reference sequence). The CDR3 has 12 amino acids. The DNA of the CDR3 is TGTGCCAGCAGTTACCCTGGGGGGGGCTACACCTTC. This translates into CASSYPGGGYTF.